The clone carrying this TCR beta chain came up many times. Its target is not known. Unique molecular identifiers were present on cDNA, and template switching added a universal primer site. TCRdb ran MiXCR on the 5' RACE reads and lists one entry per CDR3 protein. The sample contains under 250,000 distinct CDR3 sequences, about 7.5% of which appear only once. The source of the sample is a study of identical twins. Study-level results: Cord blood's abundant beta clonotypes had fewer insertions, unlike memory repertoires. Cross-sectional statistical analysis was relied on for the conclusions, without the same donors being followed.

The same data also contributed to another study, on yellow fever vaccine responses in identical twins. As that study records: Twins reportedly showed a vaccine T cell response that seemed partly convergent and partly personalized.

The clonotype was recovered from a young woman in good health. Sequenced: memory (CD45RO+) T cells sorted from blood.

CDR3 sequence reads: CASSLAFRETQYF. The CDR3 DNA reads TGTGCCAGCAGCTTAGCGTTTCGGGAGACCCAGTACTTC. The chain is built from TRBV11-2 and TRBJ2-5; D call uncertain. Germline V gives CDR1 SGHAT, CDR2 FQNNGV. The V and J ends lost 1 base and 5 bases respectively, with 8 bases between them. The CDR3 loop spans 13 amino acids.